This TCR beta chain was sequenced during a study of cytomegalovirus exposure and HLA in healthy donors. The PCR was carried out with 60 Vbeta primers and 13 Jbeta primers. The method was immunoSEQ multiplex PCR; TCRdb's version includes in-frame clones alone and lacks a portion of them. This table has 200,000 to 250,000 clones, more than 60% appearing once. This sequence was found in a girl aged 2 to 9 in good health and CMV-seronegative. Specimen: PBMCs.

The CDR3 DNA is TGTGCCAGCAGTGACTCTATCAAGGGGCGGCCCCGGGATGAGCAGTTCTTC. This gives the protein CASSDSIKGRPRDEQFF. The chain is built from TRBV6-4 and TRBJ2-1; weak D call: TRBD1 (5 bases). There are 17 residues in the CDR3. From germline, CDR1 is MRHNA and CDR2 SNTAGT. The V and J ends lost 0 bases and 8 bases respectively, with 20 bases between them.